This T cell receptor beta chain was sequenced during a study of blood T cell repertoires in COVID-19. Study background: Acute and convalescent COVID-19 specimens originated in the United States, Italy and Spain.

The CDR3 runs 14 residues. Losses at the gene ends were 5 bases for V and 3 bases for J; bases not matched to a gene: 5. Germline CDR1 MGHRA, CDR2 YSYEKL. This table comes from immunoSEQ multiplex PCR, and its TCRdb copy is limited to in-frame clones, with some not included. The data show 300,000 to 350,000 clones, around 83% seen once. The gene calls are TRBV4-1 and TRBJ1-1, with 8 bases that match TRBD1. Sequences were obtained from peripheral blood. The clonotype comes from a man aged 30 to 45 with active or convalescent COVID-19. CDR3 sequence reads: CASSTRQGHTEAFF. The CDR3 nucleotides are TGCGCCAGCAGCACCCGACAGGGGCACACTGAAGCTTTCTTT.